This T cell receptor beta chain was captured in a study of blood T cells in healthy people across ages. Study outcomes and limitations: Fewer expanded clones and more diversity marked long-lived versus aged donors. Roughly linearly, TCR beta diversity per million T cells fell as age increased.

The germline V gene has CDR1 SGHDN and CDR2 FVKESK. V lost 2 bases to trimming and J lost 7 bases; unmatched junction nucleotides: 9. The CDR3 runs to 17 residues. Points on this clonotype: The antigen is unknown.

With a J-beta primer mix and a sample-barcoded 5' primer, a second PCR ran roughly 6 to 11 cycles. TCRdb called the 5' RACE reads again in MiXCR, with one record for every CDR3 protein. The repertoire holds fewer than 1,000,000 distinct CDR3 sequences, with less than 60% as singletons. Total RNA amounts of at least 6 micrograms were extracted per sample. The sequenced material came from blood. V is TRBV14 and J is TRBJ2-1; 12 bases are a match to TRBD2. This receptor was identified in an elderly man in good health. The CDR3 region is CASSQLLLAGGRNEQFF. The CDR3 coding sequence is TGTGCCAGCAGCCAATTGTTGCTAGCGGGAGGGCGTAATGAGCAGTTCTTC.